This is a list of T cell receptor beta chains from one sample in a study of T cell responses to AZD1222 COVID-19 vaccine. Produced via immunoSEQ multiplex PCR; TCRdb's table is partial and in-frame only. The profile covers approximately 110,000 clones, with under 95% appearing a single time and 1.2% taken by the ten largest. The sample in question was peripheral blood, obtained on day 0 of AZD1222 vaccination. The receptors were sampled from an adult in good health. CDR3s include the opening cysteine and the closing phenylalanine or tryptophan. A D gene is named only where the DNA matches it firmly.

j_gene,d_gene,len,v_gene,CDR3aa
TRBJ2-6,.,16,TRBV5-1,CASSLEAVTGANVLTF
TRBJ2-7,TRBD2,15,TRBV7-9,CASSSAGAFSYEQYF
TRBJ1-1,.,14,TRBV7-3,CASSSDRRNTEAFF
TRBJ2-2,TRBD2,16,TRBV5-1,CASSFSGRAETGELFF
TRBJ1-5,TRBD1,16,TRBV11-3,CASSLEEGAVIQPQHF
TRBJ1-5,TRBD1,14,TRBV28,CASSSGQGPGPQHF
TRBJ1-3,.,14,TRBV5-6,CASSETGFGNTIYF
TRBJ1-5,.,12,TRBV7-2,CASSYSYQPQHF
TRBJ1-5,.,15,TRBV27,CASSLGGRGGQPQHF
TRBJ2-7,.,12,TRBV6-2/TRBV6-3,CASSYPPYEQYF
TRBJ1-2,.,14,TRBV6-5,CASSYSRGMGGYTF
TRBJ1-2,.,15,TRBV5-1,CASSLANRDIRGYTF
TRBJ1-1,.,14,TRBV5-1,CASRSSPANTEAFF
TRBJ2-1,TRBD1,17,TRBV7-9,CASSLVAGQGYYNEQFF
TRBJ2-3,.,14,TRBV5-1,CASSKRLNTDTQYF
TRBJ2-1,.,15,TRBV7-9,CASSLQGGSYNEQFF
TRBJ1-5,.,19,TRBV7-3,CASSSSRQVTFPSNQPQHF
TRBJ1-6,.,14,TRBV4-3,CASSQGTGNSPLHF
TRBJ2-3,TRBD1,12,TRBV29-1,CSVDRGTDTQYF
TRBJ2-5,.,15,TRBV2,CASSEPPGRWETQYF
TRBJ1-2,TRBD1,14,TRBV11-3,CASSLNRGNYGYTF
TRBJ1-1,TRBD1,13,TRBV12-3/TRBV12-4,CASSSRQGSEAFF
TRBJ1-2,.,11,TRBV30,CAWNGLRGYTF
TRBJ2-7,TRBD2,18,TRBV11-2,CASSSEGLAGGWRYEQYF
TRBJ2-7,.,16,TRBV5-1,CASSVTALGGAGEQYF
TRBJ1-2,.,13,TRBV2,CASSDRRSYGYTF
TRBJ2-5,.,16,TRBV6-2/TRBV6-3,CASSYWKGNGGETQYF
TRBJ2-2,.,14,TRBV2,CASKRTENTGELFF
TRBJ1-3,.,13,TRBV12-3/TRBV12-4,CASSPTAGNTIYF
TRBJ1-5,.,15,TRBV21-1,CASEARGGSNQPQHF
TRBJ1-1,.,13,TRBV5-1,CASSLAENTEAFF
TRBJ1-6,.,11,TRBV28,CASREGSPLHF
TRBJ2-1,.,14,TRBV7-2,CASSQYGTLNEQFF
TRBJ2-5,TRBD1,13,TRBV19,CASSGTGQETQYF
TRBJ2-2,.,15,TRBV28,CASRGAGTNTGELFF
TRBJ2-3,TRBD2,17,TRBV2,CASSEALRLASKDTQYF
TRBJ1-1,.,15,TRBV19,CASSIAAGAVTEAFF
TRBJ2-1,TRBD2,14,TRBV11-3,CASSSRTSSNEQFF
TRBJ1-4,.,14,TRBV3-1/TRBV3-2,CASSQAGLDEKLFF
TRBJ2-7,.,15,TRBV28,CASGDPGDYSYEQYF
TRBJ2-6,.,15,TRBV2,CTSYVGGGGANVLTF
TRBJ2-1,.,14,TRBV29-1,CSVDGGSLGDEQFF
TRBJ2-7,.,15,TRBV3-1/TRBV3-2,CASSQDRGPPYEQYF
TRBJ2-3,TRBD2,17,TRBV15,CATSRGTSGGLGDTQYF
TRBJ1-2,.,17,TRBV2,CASSRGGDLQDLHGYTF
TRBJ2-1,TRBD2,14,TRBV27,CASTRTSGKDEQFF
TRBJ1-1,TRBD1,14,TRBV11-1,CASSLASGTVEAFF
TRBJ1-4,.,13,TRBV30,CACGGGGNEKLFF
TRBJ2-7,TRBD2,16,TRBV19,CASSPLNSGGSYEQYF